The T cell receptor (beta chain) described here comes from a study of blood T cell repertoires in COVID-19. Turning to the study itself: Spain, Italy and the United States supplied samples that represented acute and convalescent COVID-19. PBMCs, B-cell-depleted T cells, or T cells provided the cDNA or gDNA that made up the material.

With 6 bases clipped from V and 6 bases from J, the junction kept 2 bases outside the gene matches. The CDR3 consists of 13 residues. Germline CDR1 MNHEY, CDR2 SVGAGI. Using immunoSEQ multiplex PCR, the repertoire was profiled, and TCRdb retains in-frame clones only, with some absent. This sample has fewer than 250,000 clones; roughly four fifths occur once, and the top ten carry 2% to 3%. This clone appeared a single time. The TCR sequence derives from a woman in her thirties or forties with active or convalescent COVID-19. The V and J genes are TRBV6-5 and TRBJ1-3; 10 bases map to TRBD1. Sequenced input: peripheral blood. The CDR3 coding sequence is TGTGCCAGCAGGGACAGGGGGGTAAACACCATATATTTT. This gives the protein CASRDRGVNTIYF.